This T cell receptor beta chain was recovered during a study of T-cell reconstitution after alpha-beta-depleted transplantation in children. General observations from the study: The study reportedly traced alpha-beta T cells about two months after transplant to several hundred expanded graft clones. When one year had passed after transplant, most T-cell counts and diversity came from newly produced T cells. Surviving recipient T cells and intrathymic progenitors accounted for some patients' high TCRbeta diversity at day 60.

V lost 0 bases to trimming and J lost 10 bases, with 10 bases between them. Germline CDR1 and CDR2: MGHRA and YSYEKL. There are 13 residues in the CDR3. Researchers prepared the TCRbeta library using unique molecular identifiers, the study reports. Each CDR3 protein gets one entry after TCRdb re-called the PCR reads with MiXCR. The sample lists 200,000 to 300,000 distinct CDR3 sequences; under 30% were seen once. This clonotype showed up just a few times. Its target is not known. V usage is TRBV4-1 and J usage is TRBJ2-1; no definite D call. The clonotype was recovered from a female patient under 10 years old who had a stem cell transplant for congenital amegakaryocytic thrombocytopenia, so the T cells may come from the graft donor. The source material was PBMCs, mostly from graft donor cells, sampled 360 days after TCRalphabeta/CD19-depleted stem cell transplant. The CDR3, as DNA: TGCGCCAGCAGCCAAGAGTACCGAGACGAGCAGTTCTTC. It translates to CASSQEYRDEQFF.